This record concerns one TCR beta chain sequence. As yet, its antigen is unknown. This sample is drawn from a study of T-cell memory formation after mild COVID-19. Overall study context: Each donor largely had its own TCR clusters. Study outcomes and limitations: Balance between CD4 and CD8 was seen in clones contracting day 15 to 85, and a CD4+ lean was seen in later expanders. A subset of responding clones appeared in pre-infection memory, suggesting cross-reactive memory joined.

CDR1 is SGHDT, CDR2 YYEEEE, per germline. Trimming took 7 bases from V and 3 from J, leaving 11 bases between them. The CDR3 runs to 13 residues. Constant-segment primers and 5'RACE yielded cDNA libraries for TCR alpha and TCR beta, each carrying sample barcodes and UMIs. Each CDR3 protein gets one entry after TCRdb re-called the 5' RACE reads with MiXCR. The sample lists 300,000 to 400,000 distinct CDR3 sequences, 28% occurring once. This sequence was found in an adult woman who had mild COVID-19 (a few samples of this study predate the infection). Cell type and time point are not known. The rearrangement uses TRBV5-6 and TRBJ2-1; TRBD2 might be the D (5 bases). Material: PBMCs or a T cell subset sorted from them (not recorded which). CDR3 amino acids: CASGTGLYNEQFF. The CDR3 DNA is TGTGCCAGCGGCACCGGACTCTACAATGAGCAGTTCTTC.